What follows are 32 T cell receptor beta chains derived from one specimen sequenced in a study of T-cell memory formation after mild COVID-19. TCRdb analysed the 5' RACE reads with MiXCR anew, one entry per CDR3 protein. The table shows 140,000 or so distinct CDR3 sequences, with roughly 21% occurring only once. The sample comprised PBMCs or a T cell subset sorted from them (not recorded which). The receptors here all came from an adult woman who had mild COVID-19 (a few samples of this study predate the infection). Cell type and time point are not known.

The J gene is TRBJ2-1, the V gene TRBV7-2, with 8 bases aligning to TRBD1. CDR3 length equals 15 residues. Germline assignment: CDR1 SGHTA and CDR2 FQGNSA. V dropped 1 base and J dropped 6; count of bases not matched to a gene: 5. The CDR3 DNA sequence: TGTGCCAGCAGCTTAGTCGGACAGGGCGTCAATGAGCAGTTCTTC. Translated: CASSLVGQGVNEQFF.

This clonotype was counted between two and nine times. The chain joins TRBV6-5 to TRBJ2-5; TRBD1 matches 10 bases. V lost 5 bases, J lost 4 bases, and 4 bases stayed unmatched. This CDR3 comprises 14 residues. CDR1 and CDR2 from the germline V gene are MNHEY and SVGAGI. For the CDR3, the DNA is TGTGCCAGCAGTCAAAGGACAGGGGGAGAGACCCAGTACTTC. Protein sequence: CASSQRTGGETQYF.

CDR3 DNA sequence: TGCAGTGCTAGCCTGGGACAGGGCAATGGCTACACCTTC. Its translation: CSASLGQGNGYTF. The chain combines TRBV20-1 with TRBJ1-2; 9 bases map to TRBD1. The CDR3 has 13 amino acids. Per germline, CDR1 DFQATT and CDR2 SNEGSKA (reference sequence). V was clipped by 3 bases and J by 6 bases; unmatched bases: 5.

The rearrangement links TRBV2 to TRBJ2-1, with TRBD2 matching 9 bases. The CDR3 loop spans 15 amino acids. The junction had 2 bases not matched to a gene; V was cut back by 2 bases and J by 3 bases. Per the germline V gene, CDR1 is SNHLY and CDR2 is FYNNEI. CDR3 sequence reads: CASSERAGGYNEQFF. DNA for the CDR3: TGTGCCAGCAGTGAACGAGCGGGGGGCTACAATGAGCAGTTCTTC.

This clonotype has more than one count but fewer than ten. CDR3 region: CASSVDRGVLTEQYF. The CDR3 coding sequence is TGTGCCAGCAGTGTTGACAGGGGGGTTCTAACCGAGCAGTACTTC. This chain joins TRBV2 and TRBJ2-7, with 9 bases identical to TRBD1. J was trimmed by 6 bases and V by 4 bases; bases with no gene match: 10. Germline CDR1 reads SNHLY; CDR2 reads FYNNEI. There are 15 residues in the CDR3.

The V gene is TRBV7-9, the J gene TRBJ1-2; 11 bases align to TRBD1. Germline V gives CDR1 SEHNR, CDR2 FQNEAQ (reference sequence). CDR3 length: 15 amino acids. V trimming: 4 bases; J trimming: 5 bases; junction bases outside the gene matches: 6. CDR3 nucleotides: TGTGCCAGCAGCTCCTTGGACAGGGGGCCGTATGGCTACACCTTC. This sequence encodes CASSSLDRGPYGYTF. The variable domain in full, with the rest retrieved from reference TRBV7-9 and TRBJ1-2, is DTGVSQNPRHKITKRGQNVTFRCDPISEHNRLYWYRQTLGQGPEFLTYFQNEAQLEKSRLLSDRFSAERPKGSFSTLEIQRTEQGDSAMYLCASSSLDRGPYGYTFGSGTRLTVV.

The chain carries TRBV3-1 and TRBJ1-1; TRBD1 matches at 7 bases. The CDR3 has 14 amino acids. CDR1 is LGHDT and CDR2 is YNNKEL in the germline V gene (reference sequence). J gave up 5 bases and V 1 base, and 4 bases lay outside the gene matches. As DNA, the CDR3 is TGTGCCAGCAGCCAAGGGGCAGGGGGAACTGAAGCTTTCTTT. Its translation is CASSQGAGGTEAFF.

The rearrangement joins TRBV5-1 to TRBJ1-2, with D possibly TRBD1 on 5 matching bases. Trimming removed 1 base at V and 0 bases at J, with 19 bases between. The CDR3 is 18 residues long. The germline V gene has CDR1 SGHRS and CDR2 YFSETQ. CDR3 nucleotides: TGCGCCAGCAGCTTGAAGTCGACGGCAGGACAAGCTAACTATGGCTACACCTTC. Its translation is CASSLKSTAGQANYGYTF.

This clonotype was counted ten times or more. The chain joins TRBV7-8 to TRBJ1-5; D remains unclear. Germline V CDR1 and CDR2: SGHVS, FQNEAQ. The V and J ends lost 5 bases and 1 base respectively, with 6 bases between them. The CDR3 consists of 13 residues. CDR3 in DNA: TGTGCCAGCAGCCTACTGAGCAATCAGCCCCAGCATTTT. Protein sequence: CASSLLSNQPQHF.

This chain uses TRBV20-1 with TRBJ2-3; 7 bases match TRBD2. This CDR3 comprises 15 residues. Germline-derived CDR1 and CDR2 are DFQATT and SNEGSKA (reference sequence). Trimming at V came to 0 bases and at J to 1 base, leaving 4 bases not matched to a gene. The CDR3 coding sequence is TGCAGTGCTAGAGACCAGCGGGACCGCACAGATACGCAGTATTTT. Protein sequence: CSARDQRDRTDTQYF.

V is TRBV20-1 and J is TRBJ2-2; 11 bases agree with TRBD1. V was clipped by 2 bases and J by 3 bases; unmatched bases: 2. The CDR3 is made up of 15 amino acids. Per the germline V gene, CDR1 is DFQATT and CDR2 is SNEGSKA (reference sequence). The CDR3 here is CSARPGQGDTGELFF. As DNA, the CDR3 is TGCAGTGCTAGACCGGGACAGGGGGACACCGGGGAGCTGTTTTTT.

The chain carries TRBV6-6 and TRBJ2-5, with unresolved D. V lost 0 bases and J lost 2, with 10 bases in between. The CDR3 is 15 amino acids. Germline V gene sequence: CDR1 MNHNY, CDR2 SVGAGI (reference sequence). CDR3 coding DNA: TGTGCCAGCAGTTACTCTCTCCCGGCGCAAGAGACCCAGTACTTC. This encodes CASSYSLPAQETQYF.

The genes are TRBV7-9 and TRBJ1-2; the D gene is possibly TRBD1 (6 bases). Trimming cost V 5 bases and J 5 bases, with 15 bases left between them. Germline CDR1 is SEHNR and CDR2 is FQNEAQ (reference sequence). The CDR3 consists of 14 residues. The CDR3 sequence: CASSPGDRTYGYTF. CDR3 bases: TGTGCCAGCAGCCCGGGAGACAGGACTTATGGCTACACCTTC.

The V call is TRBV24-1, the J call TRBJ2-3; TRBD2 agrees at 7 bases. The CDR3 has 14 amino acids. After removal of 8 bases from V and 0 bases from J, the junction contained 4 bases not matched to a gene. Germline V gene data show CDR1 as KGHDR and CDR2 as SFDVKD. The CDR3: CATTGRLSTDTQYF. The CDR3 nucleotides are TGTGCCACCACCGGGAGGTTGAGCACAGATACGCAGTATTTT.

The table lists this clonotype with a few counts. The chain joins TRBV7-9 to TRBJ2-3; possibly TRBD1 or TRBD2 for D (5 bases each). CDR1 is SEHNR, CDR2 FQNEAQ, per germline (reference sequence). This CDR3 spans 16 amino acids. Trimming stripped 5 bases from V and 1 base from J, with 16 bases between. CDR3 region: CASSPLARGRTDTQYF. The CDR3 nucleotides read TGTGCCAGCAGCCCTCTTGCGAGGGGTCGCACAGATACGCAGTATTTT.

This clonotype has only a few counts. The chain couples TRBV12-3 or TRBV12-4 to TRBJ2-2; TRBD2 might be the D (7 bases). V gave up 7 bases and J gave up 4 bases, with 16 bases separating them. The CDR3 sequence is 15 residues long. CDR3: CASKVGGQGTGELFF. The CDR3 coding sequence is TGTGCCAGCAAGGTCGGGGGGCAGGGCACCGGGGAGCTGTTTTTT.

This clonotype has just a few counts. The chain carries TRBV6-5 and TRBJ2-1, with TRBD2 matching 10 bases. Looked up from germline, CDR1 is MNHEY and CDR2 is SVGAGI. The ends lost 6 bases at V and 7 bases at J; junction bases unmatched: 6. This CDR3 contains 14 residues. CDR3 in DNA: TGTGCCAGCAGAGAGCGGGAGGGTTCAAATGAGCAGTTCTTC. It specifies CASREREGSNEQFF.

This clonotype came up a few times. The chain combines TRBV4-2 with TRBJ2-1; D could derive from TRBD1 or TRBD2 (5 bases each). Germline V gene data show CDR1 as LGHNA and CDR2 as YNFKEQ. The V end lost 0 bases, the J end lost 0 bases, and 12 bases lay between the germline ends. The CDR3 runs to 17 residues. CDR3 coding DNA: TGTGCCAGCAGCCAAGATCTTGAGGGGTTCTCCTACAATGAGCAGTTCTTC. Encoded protein: CASSQDLEGFSYNEQFF.

The V gene is TRBV6-5, the J gene TRBJ2-5; TRBD1 aligns across 7 bases. The CDR3 is 15 residues long. V lost 5 bases, J lost 4 bases, and 10 bases stayed unmatched. The germline CDR1 and CDR2 sequences are MNHEY and SVGAGI. Written as DNA, the CDR3 is TGTGCCAGCAGTCCAGGGGGTACAGGAGGAGAGACCCAGTACTTC. Translating it yields CASSPGGTGGETQYF.

This chain uses TRBV30 with TRBJ2-7; TRBD2 aligns across 12 bases. This CDR3 is 14 amino acids long. Germline CDR1 is GTSNPN and CDR2 is SVGIG (reference sequence). V was clipped by 3 bases and J by 0 bases; unmatched bases: 0. CDR3 amino acids: CAWRTSGSSYEQYF. CDR3 sequence (DNA): TGTGCCTGGAGGACTAGCGGGAGCTCCTACGAGCAGTACTTC.

This clonotype was observed a few times. The J gene is TRBJ1-1, the V gene TRBV18, with D unresolved. This CDR3 contains 14 residues. V lost 3 bases and J 0 bases, leaving 8 bases between the germline ends. Germline-derived CDR1 and CDR2 are KGHSH and LQKENI. CDR3 in amino acids: CASSPLALNTEAFF. As DNA, the CDR3 is TGTGCCAGCTCACCGCTCGCGCTGAACACTGAAGCTTTCTTT.

In this sample, this clonotype turned up a few times. The chain is built from TRBV7-9 and TRBJ2-7; D may correspond to TRBD1 or TRBD2 (5 bases each). Germline loops: CDR1 SEHNR, CDR2 FQNEAQ (reference sequence). Trimming stripped 2 bases from V and 0 bases from J, with 14 bases between. The CDR3 loop spans 16 amino acids. The CDR3 is CASSLSTTGRSYEQYF. The CDR3 nucleotides are TGTGCCAGCAGCTTATCGACGACGGGGCGCTCCTACGAGCAGTACTTC.

The chain joins TRBV2 to TRBJ1-2; 7 nucleotides line up with TRBD1. CDR3 length: 17 amino acids. With 6 bases clipped from V and 7 bases from J, the junction kept 20 bases outside the gene matches. The germline V gene encodes CDR1 SNHLY and CDR2 FYNNEI. CDR3 amino acids: CASSLTLGAGGTGGYTF. CDR3 sequence (DNA): TGTGCCAGCAGCCTGACGCTGGGGGCAGGGGGAACGGGTGGCTACACCTTC.

This CDR3 is CSASPAGARGVGELFF. CDR3 nucleotide sequence: TGCAGTGCCTCCCCGGCGGGTGCGCGGGGGGTTGGGGAGCTGTTTTTT. V and J are TRBV20-1 and TRBJ2-2; 8 bases line up with TRBD2. CDR1 and CDR2 (germline): DFQATT, SNEGSKA (reference sequence). After removal of 6 bases from V and 8 bases from J, the junction contained 17 bases not matched to a gene. The CDR3 covers 16 residues.

This clonotype was counted a few times. The chain has TRBV10-2 and TRBJ2-7; D is unclear. CDR3 size: 13 residues. Between the trimmed V and J ends, which lost 2 bases and 4 bases, there was a span of 9 bases. From germline, CDR1 is WSHSY and CDR2 SAAADI. CDR3 residues: CASSEGSSYEQYF. CDR3 nucleotides: TGCGCCAGCAGTGAGGGGTCTTCTTACGAGCAGTACTTC.

Ten or more counts support this clonotype. This sequence joins TRBV3-1 and TRBJ2-2, with D uncertain. Trimming removed 4 bases from V and 5 bases from J, with 5 bases in between. Germline assignment: CDR1 LGHDT and CDR2 YNNKEL (reference sequence). CDR3 size: 12 residues. The CDR3: CASSRGTGELFF. CDR3 sequence (DNA): TGTGCCAGCAGCCGTGGGACCGGGGAGCTGTTTTTT.

The chain has TRBV28 and TRBJ1-1, with 7 bases aligning to TRBD1. Germline CDR1 reads MDHEN; CDR2 reads SYDVKM. This CDR3 is built from 14 residues. Trimming at V came to 3 bases and at J to 4 bases, leaving 5 bases not matched to a gene. The CDR3 DNA follows: TGTGCCAGCAGTTTCCCCAGGGGGGTCACTGAAGCTTTCTTT. This codes for CASSFPRGVTEAFF.

There are a few counts of this clonotype. CDR3 in amino acids: CSVEVSGPPYEQYF. The CDR3 DNA follows: TGCAGCGTTGAGGTTAGCGGGCCGCCCTACGAGCAGTACTTC. The chain links TRBV29-1 to TRBJ2-7, with 7 bases fitting TRBD2. The CDR3 consists of 14 residues. Germline assignment: CDR1 SQVTM and CDR2 ANQGSEA. V was clipped by 3 bases and J by 2 bases; unmatched bases: 7.

J is TRBJ1-2 and V is TRBV24-1; 7 bases agree with TRBD1. Looked up from germline, CDR1 is KGHDR and CDR2 is SFDVKD. This CDR3 has 15 residues. After removal of 0 bases from V and 2 bases from J, the junction contained 2 bases not matched to a gene. CDR3 protein: CATSDLGTENYGYTF. The CDR3 nucleotides are TGTGCCACCAGTGATTTGGGGACAGAAAACTATGGCTACACCTTC.

The rearrangement links TRBV27 to TRBJ2-6, with 9 nucleotides matching TRBD1. Germline V CDR1 and CDR2: MNHEY, SMNVEV (reference sequence). The CDR3 loop spans 18 amino acids. The ends lost 6 bases at V and 4 bases at J; junction bases unmatched: 13. The CDR3, as DNA: TGTGCCAGCAGGGTACAGAACAGGGGGCAGGCCGGGGCCAACGTCCTGACTTTC. Amino acids: CASRVQNRGQAGANVLTF.

This clonotype has just a few counts. The chain recombines TRBV5-6 with TRBJ2-5; D is possibly TRBD1 or TRBD2 (5 bases each). CDR1 SGHDT and CDR2 YYEEEE come from the germline V gene. V was shortened by 4 bases and J by 1 base, with 11 bases between the two germline ends. The CDR3 totals 14 residues. In DNA, the CDR3 is TGTGCCAGCAGCATCTCGGGACGCCAAGAGACCCAGTACTTC. It specifies CASSISGRQETQYF.

The chain employs TRBV4-1 and TRBJ2-5, with 10 bases lining up with TRBD1. J gave up 2 bases and V 4 bases, and 7 bases lay outside the gene matches. CDR1 is MGHRA and CDR2 is YSYEKL in the germline V gene. CDR3 length equals 16 residues. CDR3 bases: TGCGCCAGCAGCCTCAACTCGGGACAGGGGCAAGAGACCCAGTACTTC. Protein product: CASSLNSGQGQETQYF.